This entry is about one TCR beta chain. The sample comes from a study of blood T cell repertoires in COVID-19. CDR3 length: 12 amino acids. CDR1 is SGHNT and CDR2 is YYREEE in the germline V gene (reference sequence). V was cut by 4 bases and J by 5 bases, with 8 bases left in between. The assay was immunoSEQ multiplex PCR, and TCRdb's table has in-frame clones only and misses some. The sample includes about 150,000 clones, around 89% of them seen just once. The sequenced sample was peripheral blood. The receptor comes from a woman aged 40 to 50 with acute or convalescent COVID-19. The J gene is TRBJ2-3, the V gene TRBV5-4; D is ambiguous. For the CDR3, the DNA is TGTGCCAGCAGCGTGCGTAAAGATACGCAGTATTTT. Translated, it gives CASSVRKDTQYF.